Sequencing of this T cell receptor (beta chain) was carried out in a study of PD-L1 blockade in urothelial cancer. In the study overall: At 6 weeks and at 3 weeks (second dose) after treatment start, blood was analyzed. Blood gave a median roughly 150,000 T cells.

There are 13 residues in the CDR3. Germline values: CDR1 SGHTA, CDR2 FQGTGA. Between the trimmed V and J ends, which lost 2 bases and 7 bases, there was a span of 8 bases. Time point reported: peripheral blood 6 weeks after treatment start. The number of samples from each patient was between 1 and 8, taken pretreatment and on-treatment. Profiling relied on immunoSEQ multiplex PCR, and the TCRdb table lists in-frame clones only, not all of them. The sample shows some 120,000 clones, 86% of them seen only once. This specimen consisted of PBMCs, obtained around atezolizumab (anti-PD-L1) treatment. This sequence was found in a man aged 50-59 years with urothelial cancer. This sequence joins TRBV7-3 and TRBJ1-4; D may be TRBD1 (6 bases). Here the CDR3 DNA reads TGTGCCAGCAGCTTAGGCAGGGGTGAAAAACTGTTTTTT. Translated, it gives CASSLGRGEKLFF.